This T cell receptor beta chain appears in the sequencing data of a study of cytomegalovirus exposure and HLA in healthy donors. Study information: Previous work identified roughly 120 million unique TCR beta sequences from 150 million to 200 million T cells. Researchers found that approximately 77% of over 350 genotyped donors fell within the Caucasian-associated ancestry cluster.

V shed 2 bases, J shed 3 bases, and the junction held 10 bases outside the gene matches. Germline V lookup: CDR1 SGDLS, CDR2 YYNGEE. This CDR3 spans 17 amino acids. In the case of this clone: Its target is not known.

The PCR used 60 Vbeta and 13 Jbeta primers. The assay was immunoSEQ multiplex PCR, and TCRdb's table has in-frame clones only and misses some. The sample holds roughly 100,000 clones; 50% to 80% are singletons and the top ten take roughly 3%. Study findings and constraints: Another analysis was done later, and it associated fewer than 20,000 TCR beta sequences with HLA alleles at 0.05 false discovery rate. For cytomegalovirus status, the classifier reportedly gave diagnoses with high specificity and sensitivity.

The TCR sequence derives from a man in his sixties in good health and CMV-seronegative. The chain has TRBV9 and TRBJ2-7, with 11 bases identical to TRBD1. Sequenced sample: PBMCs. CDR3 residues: CASSVETGTGGYYEQYF. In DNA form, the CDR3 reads TGTGCCAGCAGCGTCGAAACCGGGACAGGGGGATACTACGAGCAGTACTTC.